This is a list of T cell receptor beta chains from one sample in a study of CD8 T cells in Susac syndrome. TCRdb redid the calling of the immunoSEQ multiplex PCR reads with MiXCR, one entry per CDR3 protein. The data contain approximately 180,000 distinct CDR3 sequences, 91% of them singletons. The specimen was CD4+ T cells from PBMCs. These receptors came from a human donor with Susac syndrome. CDR3s include the opening cysteine and the closing phenylalanine or tryptophan. D genes are given only for firm matches. Size values are once, few and many counts, or a class for expanded clones, and some rows have none.

d_gene: -; j_gene: TRBJ1-2; abundance: -; v_gene: TRBV29-1; CDR3nt: TGCAGCGTTGCCTCTTTACGGGATGGCTACACCTTC; CDR3aa: CSVASLRDGYTF
d_gene: -; j_gene: TRBJ2-5; abundance: -; v_gene: TRBV10-3; CDR3nt: TGTGCCATCAGCCGGGACCGACAAGAGACCCAGTACTTC; CDR3aa: CAISRDRQETQYF
d_gene: TRBD1; j_gene: TRBJ2-7; abundance: -; v_gene: TRBV27; CDR3nt: TGTGCCAGCAGTTTAGACAGGGGAAGGTCCTACGAGCAGTACTTC; CDR3aa: CASSLDRGRSYEQYF
d_gene: -; j_gene: TRBJ1-2; abundance: -; v_gene: TRBV20-1; CDR3nt: TGCAGTGCTGACCGGGACCGACACTATGGCTACACCTTC; CDR3aa: CSADRDRHYGYTF
d_gene: -; j_gene: TRBJ2-7; abundance: -; v_gene: TRBV11-2; CDR3nt: TGTGCCAGCAGGGTTTGGGTTGCGGCCTACGAGCAGTACTTC; CDR3aa: CASRVWVAAYEQYF
d_gene: TRBD2; j_gene: TRBJ2-7; abundance: -; v_gene: TRBV6-5; CDR3nt: TGTGCCAGCAGTTACTCGGGACTAGCGGACGCCTACGAGCAGTACTTC; CDR3aa: CASSYSGLADAYEQYF
d_gene: -; j_gene: TRBJ1-2; abundance: once; v_gene: TRBV30; CDR3nt: TGTGCCTGGAGCACGAGCAACAGGGCAAACTATGGCTACACCTTC; CDR3aa: CAWSTSNRANYGYTF
d_gene: -; j_gene: TRBJ2-3; abundance: -; v_gene: TRBV20-1; CDR3nt: TGCAGTGCTAGAAATCTAATTCTAAGCACAGATACGCAGTATTTT; CDR3aa: CSARNLILSTDTQYF
d_gene: -; j_gene: TRBJ1-2; abundance: once; v_gene: TRBV12-3/TRBV12-4; CDR3nt: TGTGCCAGCAGTTTAAGTTCGGGACTGTTCGGCTATGGCTACACCTTC; CDR3aa: CASSLSSGLFGYGYTF
d_gene: TRBD1; j_gene: TRBJ2-5; abundance: -; v_gene: TRBV28; CDR3nt: TGTGCCAGCAGTCAACCGGGACAGGACCAAGAGACCCAGTACTTC; CDR3aa: CASSQPGQDQETQYF
d_gene: TRBD2; j_gene: TRBJ2-3; abundance: -; v_gene: TRBV6-6; CDR3nt: TGTGCCAGCCAGAACGGGCGGGGGGGCCTGGCAGATACGCAGTATTTT; CDR3aa: CASQNGRGGLADTQYF
d_gene: -; j_gene: TRBJ1-1; abundance: -; v_gene: TRBV6-5; CDR3nt: TGTGCCAGCAGTTACCGGAGAGGGGGAGCTGAAGCTTTCTTT; CDR3aa: CASSYRRGGAEAFF
d_gene: -; j_gene: TRBJ2-5; abundance: -; v_gene: TRBV29-1; CDR3nt: TGCAGCGTTAACCAGGGGGAGGGGGAGACCCAGTACTTC; CDR3aa: CSVNQGEGETQYF
d_gene: -; j_gene: TRBJ2-2; abundance: -; v_gene: TRBV3-1; CDR3nt: TGTGCCAGCAGCCAAGAATGGGGGAGAACCGGGGAGCTGTTTTTT; CDR3aa: CASSQEWGRTGELFF
d_gene: TRBD2; j_gene: TRBJ2-5; abundance: -; v_gene: TRBV3-1; CDR3nt: TGTGCCAGCAGCCGCCCTAGCGGGAGTCCCCAAGAGACCCAGTACTTC; CDR3aa: CASSRPSGSPQETQYF
d_gene: -; j_gene: TRBJ1-2; abundance: -; v_gene: TRBV20-1; CDR3nt: TGCAGTGCTAGGATTAGTAGAACAAAAAGGGGCAACTATGGCTACACCTTC; CDR3aa: CSARISRTKRGNYGYTF
d_gene: -; j_gene: TRBJ2-7; abundance: -; v_gene: TRBV28; CDR3nt: TGTGCCAGCAGCCTGGACAGCCTAGATTCTTACGTGGAGCAGTACTTC; CDR3aa: CASSLDSLDSYVEQYF
d_gene: TRBD2; j_gene: TRBJ2-2; abundance: once; v_gene: TRBV18; CDR3nt: TGTGCCAGCTCACCGGCGGGAGAACCCGGGGAGCTGTTTTTT; CDR3aa: CASSPAGEPGELFF
d_gene: -; j_gene: TRBJ2-3; abundance: -; v_gene: TRBV7-9; CDR3nt: TGTGCCAGCAGCTTAGTGGTTATTAGGACCGAGACCACAGATACGCAGTATTTT; CDR3aa: CASSLVVIRTETTDTQYF
d_gene: TRBD2; j_gene: TRBJ2-5; abundance: -; v_gene: TRBV7-2; CDR3nt: TGTGCCAGCAGAAAAGGGACCTCGGGGGGAGAGACCCAGTACTTC; CDR3aa: CASRKGTSGGETQYF